This record covers a single T cell receptor (beta chain). The data are from a study of PD-1 blockade in classical Hodgkin lymphoma. Relapse was seen in all patients after autologous stem cell transplantation, and brentuximab vedotin exposure was variable. Best responses fell into complete response, partial response or progressive disease. Assay used: immunoSEQ multiplex PCR; TCRdb lists only in-frame clones, some missing. The table shows approximately 57,000 clones, with 80% to 95% occurring only once. This CDR3 comprises 11 residues. Germline V gene data show CDR1 as SEHNR and CDR2 as FQNEAQ (reference sequence). The ends were cut back, 4 bases at V and 3 bases at J, with 4 bases in the middle.

The gene calls are TRBV7-9 and TRBJ2-7; no clear D. The receptor was isolated from a human donor with classical Hodgkin lymphoma. Here the sequenced sample was peripheral blood mononuclear cells (PBMCs), taken before the second cycle of nivolumab. CDR3 nucleotides: TGTGCCAGCAGCTATGACTACGAGCAGTACTTC. Amino acids: CASSYDYEQYF. Full variable domain (rest looked up from reference TRBV7-9 and TRBJ2-7): DTGVSQNPRHKITKRGQNVTFRCDPISEHNRLYWYRQTLGQGPEFLTYFQNEAQLEKSRLLSDRFSAERPKGSFSTLEIQRTEQGDSAMYLCASSYDYEQYFGPGTRLTVT.